Following are 17 T cell receptor beta chains from one sample sequenced in a study of human T cells and chemical hapten exposure. Time point given: patch test 1, 2 weeks after DPC sensitization. Described treatment: therapeutic diphenylcyclopropenone sensitization with weekly scalp DPC. TCRdb processed the RACE reads anew with MiXCR; each CDR3 protein has one entry. The sample yields tens of thousands of distinct CDR3 sequences, 7.5% to 10% seen once. The specimen comprised whole blood, sampled in connection with sensitization to the hapten diphenylcyclopropenone (DPC). These receptors originate from a woman aged 40 to 50 with alopecia areata. Some clones in this sample may be carry-over from other donors' samples.

This clonotype was seen many times. This rearrangement joins TRBV29-1 to TRBJ1-1; a weak D match, TRBD1 (6 bases). CDR3 length: 14 residues. Trimming cost V 7 bases and J 0 bases, with 15 bases left between them. Germline-derived CDR1 and CDR2 are SQVTM and ANQGSEA. The CDR3 loop reads CSAGGPRMNTEAFF. In DNA form, the CDR3 reads TGCAGCGCGGGGGGCCCAAGGATGAACACTGAAGCTTTCTTT.

A few counts support this clonotype. The chain couples TRBV20-1 to TRBJ2-3; unclear D gene. V lost 3 bases to trimming and J lost 1 base, with 5 bases between them. Germline CDR1 is DFQATT and CDR2 is SNEGSKA (reference sequence). This CDR3 has 12 residues. DNA of the CDR3: TGCAGTGCTAGCAGGCGCACAGATACGCAGTATTTT. Its protein product is CSASRRTDTQYF.

The V call is TRBV5-8, the J call TRBJ2-3; D gene ambiguous. The CDR3 consists of 16 residues. V was shortened by 0 bases and J by 1 base, with 12 bases between the two germline ends. Germline assignment: CDR1 SGHTS and CDR2 YDEGEE. The CDR3 is CASSLGSRPGTDTQYF. CDR3 DNA: TGTGCCAGCAGCTTGGGCTCCCGTCCGGGCACAGATACGCAGTATTTT.

This clonotype was seen many times. The chain combines TRBV9 with TRBJ1-2; TRBD1 matches 9 bases. Trimming at V came to 2 bases and at J to 2 bases, leaving 1 base not matched to a gene. The CDR3 contains 14 residues. In germline, CDR1 is SGDLS, CDR2 YYNGEE. The CDR3 loop reads CASSVGQGNYGYTF. The CDR3 region has the DNA TGTGCCAGCAGCGTTGGACAGGGGAACTATGGCTACACCTTC.

The chain links TRBV5-1 to TRBJ2-5, with 11 bases fitting TRBD1. The ends lost 3 bases at V and 1 base at J; junction bases unmatched: 2. This CDR3 region has 15 residues. From germline, CDR1 is SGHRS and CDR2 YFSETQ. CDR3 amino acids: CASSWGTGGQETQYF. The CDR3 region has the DNA TGCGCCAGCAGCTGGGGGACAGGGGGCCAAGAGACCCAGTACTTC.

This clonotype was counted only a few times. The rearrangement joins TRBV15 to TRBJ1-5; 7 nucleotides line up with TRBD1. V trimming: 0 bases; J trimming: 5 bases; junction bases outside the gene matches: 10. The CDR3 covers 17 residues. Germline lookup yields CDR1 LNHNV and CDR2 YYDKDF (reference sequence). The CDR3 DNA reads as TGTGCCACCAGCAGAGATATAGTGAGAACAGGGGATCAGCCCCAGCATTTT. Translating gives CATSRDIVRTGDQPQHF.

This clonotype was detected many times. The chain links TRBV4-2 to TRBJ2-7, with TRBD1 matching 8 bases. With 0 bases clipped from V and 4 bases from J, the junction kept 8 bases outside the gene matches. Germline loops: CDR1 LGHNA, CDR2 YNFKEQ. The CDR3 runs 16 residues. CDR3: CASSQDWAGGLYEQYF. The CDR3 nucleotides read TGTGCCAGCAGCCAAGATTGGGCAGGGGGCTTGTACGAGCAGTACTTC.

This clonotype was seen a handful of times. The J gene is TRBJ2-3, the V gene TRBV13; tentatively, D is TRBD2 (6 bases). This CDR3 is built from 14 residues. Germline V gene sequence: CDR1 PRHDT, CDR2 FYEKMQ (reference sequence). V was cut by 4 bases and J by 2 bases, with 10 bases left in between. CDR3 DNA sequence: TGTGCCAGCAGCTGGGGACTCGACACAGATACGCAGTATTTT. Translating it yields CASSWGLDTDTQYF.

The genes are TRBV24-1 and TRBJ1-1; D ambiguous. The CDR3 contains 13 residues. Trimming shortened V by 0 bases and J by 1 base, and 2 bases separated the two germline ends. Germline loops: CDR1 KGHDR, CDR2 SFDVKD. This chain's CDR3 is CATSDLENTEAFF. CDR3 DNA sequence: TGTGCCACCAGTGATTTGGAGAACACTGAAGCTTTCTTT.

This clonotype was seen only a few times. The chain employs TRBV30 and TRBJ1-1; 8 nucleotides align to TRBD1. Germline-derived CDR1 and CDR2 are GTSNPN and SVGIG (reference sequence). This CDR3 comprises 14 residues. Unmatched junction bases numbered 10, after V lost 5 bases and J lost 5 bases. The CDR3 region has the DNA TGTGCCTGGGGTTCCGGGACAGGTTGGACTGAAGCTTTCTTT. It yields the protein CAWGSGTGWTEAFF.

This clonotype was recorded at least ten times. The chain carries TRBV24-1 and TRBJ2-5, with a tentative D call TRBD1 (6 bases). The CDR3 is made up of 14 amino acids. Germline values: CDR1 KGHDR, CDR2 SFDVKD. V lost 5 bases to trimming and J lost 5 bases, with 14 bases between them. The CDR3 reads CATSAGQNSETQYF. The CDR3 bases are TGTGCCACCAGTGCCGGACAGAATAGCGAGACCCAGTACTTC.

The rearrangement joins TRBV27 to TRBJ2-2, with 9 bases fitting TRBD1. The CDR3 has 15 amino acids. V shed 5 bases and J 5 bases; nucleotides not matched to a gene: 6. Per germline, CDR1 MNHEY and CDR2 SMNVEV (reference sequence). The CDR3 DNA sequence: TGTGCCAGCAGTGCATACAGGGGGCCGACCGGGGAGCTGTTTTTT. It encodes CASSAYRGPTGELFF.

In its sample, this clonotype was seen many times. This rearrangement joins TRBV5-1 to TRBJ2-7; 10 bases match TRBD1. The length of the CDR3 is 15 residues. V lost 3 bases, J lost 7 bases, and 10 bases stayed unmatched. Germline loops: CDR1 SGHRS, CDR2 YFSETQ. CDR3 region: CASSSSGTGVDEQYF. CDR3 nucleotide sequence: TGCGCCAGCAGCTCCTCCGGGACAGGGGTTGATGAGCAGTACTTC.

The table lists this clonotype with a count of one. This may come from a read error, since a much larger clone is one base off. The chain recombines TRBV6-1 with TRBJ2-1; no firm D call. V was cut by 2 bases and J by 6 bases, with 11 bases left in between. The germline V gene encodes CDR1 MNHNS and CDR2 SASEGT. The CDR3 extends over 14 amino acids. The CDR3 sequence is CASSENVETNEQFF. CDR3 nucleotide sequence: TGTGCCAGCAGTGAAAACGTAGAAACCAATGAGCAGTTCTTC.

This clonotype was detected many times. The chain couples TRBV7-9 to TRBJ1-4, with D possibly being TRBD1 (5 bases). In germline, CDR1 is SEHNR, CDR2 FQNEAQ (reference sequence). Trimming took off 5 bases at V and 8 bases at J, with 18 bases between the two ends. The CDR3 sequence is 15 residues long. The CDR3: CASSPDSGEGEKLFF. CDR3 coding DNA: TGTGCCAGCAGCCCTGACTCGGGGGAAGGAGAAAAACTGTTTTTT. Variable domain in full (rest from reference TRBV7-9 and TRBJ1-4): DTGVSQNPRHKITKRGQNVTFRCDPISEHNRLYWYRQTLGQGPEFLTYFQNEAQLEKSRLLSDRFSAERPKGSFSTLEIQRTEQGDSAMYLCASSPDSGEGEKLFFGSGTQLSVL.

The CDR3 sequence: CASSSLLAGKEKTQYF. For the CDR3, the DNA is TGTGCCAGCAGTTCACTTTTGGCAGGGAAGGAAAAGACCCAGTACTTC. This chain links TRBV6-5 with TRBJ2-5; D perhaps matches TRBD1 (5 bases). The CDR3 consists of 16 residues. Germline V gives CDR1 MNHEY, CDR2 SVGAGI. The ends were cut back, 4 bases at V and 6 bases at J, with 21 bases in the middle.

This clonotype was recorded many times. This sequence joins TRBV27 and TRBJ1-4; unclear D gene. This CDR3 has 15 amino acids. CDR1 is MNHEY, CDR2 SMNVEV, per germline (reference sequence). V was trimmed by 6 bases and J by 0 bases, leaving 11 bases between them. CDR3 coding DNA: TGTGCCAGCAGCATCGGACGAGCAACTAATGAAAAACTGTTTTTT. It is translated as CASSIGRATNEKLFF.